The sequence of this T cell receptor (beta chain) was determined in a study of early T cells in non-severe SARS-CoV-2 infection. About the research overall: Chains were unpaired, as sequencing was done on bulk RNA from unsorted whole blood.

Trimming removed 6 bases from V and 6 bases from J; junction bases left unmatched: 6. The CDR3 runs 13 residues. From germline, CDR1 is DFQATT and CDR2 SNEGSKA (reference sequence). The table lists this clonotype with many counts. Unique molecular identifiers were affixed to single, distinct cDNA molecules. MiXCR was run by TCRdb on the 5' RACE reads, yielding one entry per CDR3 protein. Of approximately 70,000 distinct CDR3 sequences in the sample, over 4% were seen once. The source of this sequence is an adult who was a healthcare worker with PCR-confirmed SARS-CoV-2 infection or an uninfected control (not recorded which). The sequenced sample was whole blood, obtained at baseline. The rearrangement uses TRBV20-1 and TRBJ2-7; 12 bases match TRBD1. In nucleotides, the CDR3 is TGCAGTGCGAGGGACAGGGGGCTGCTCGAGCAGTACTTC. Translation: CSARDRGLLEQYF.